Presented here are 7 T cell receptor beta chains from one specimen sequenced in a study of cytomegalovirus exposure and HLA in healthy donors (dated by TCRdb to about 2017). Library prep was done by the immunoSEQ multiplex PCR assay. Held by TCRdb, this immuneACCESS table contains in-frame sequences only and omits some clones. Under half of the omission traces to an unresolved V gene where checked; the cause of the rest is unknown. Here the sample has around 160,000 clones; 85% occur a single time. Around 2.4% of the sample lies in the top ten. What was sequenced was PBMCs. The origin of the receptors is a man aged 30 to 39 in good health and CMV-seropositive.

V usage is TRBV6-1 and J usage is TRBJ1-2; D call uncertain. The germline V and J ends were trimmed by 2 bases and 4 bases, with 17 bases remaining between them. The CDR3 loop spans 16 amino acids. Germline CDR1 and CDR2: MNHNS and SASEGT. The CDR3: CASSEPAEGSIYGYTF. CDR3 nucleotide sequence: TGTGCCAGCAGTGAACCGGCGGAGGGCTCAATCTATGGCTACACCTTC.

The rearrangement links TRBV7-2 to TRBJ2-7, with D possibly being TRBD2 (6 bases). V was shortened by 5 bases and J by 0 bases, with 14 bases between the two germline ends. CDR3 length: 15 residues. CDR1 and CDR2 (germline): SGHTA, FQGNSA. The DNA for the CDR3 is TGTGCCAGCAGCACCGGGACCGGGGGCTCCTACGAGCAGTACTTC. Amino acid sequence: CASSTGTGGSYEQYF. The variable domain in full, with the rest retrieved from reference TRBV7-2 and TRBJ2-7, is GAGVSQSPSNKVTEKGKDVELRCDPISGHTALYWYRQSLGQGLEFLIYFQGNSAPDKSGLPSDRFSAERTGGSVSTLTIQRTQQEDSAVYLCASSTGTGGSYEQYFGPGTRLTVT.

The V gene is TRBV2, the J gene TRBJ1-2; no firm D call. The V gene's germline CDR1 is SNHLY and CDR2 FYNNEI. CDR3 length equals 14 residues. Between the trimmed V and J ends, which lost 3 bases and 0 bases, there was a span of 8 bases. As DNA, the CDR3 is TGTGCCAGCAGTGAGACGGGGACTAACTATGGCTACACCTTC. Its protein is CASSETGTNYGYTF.

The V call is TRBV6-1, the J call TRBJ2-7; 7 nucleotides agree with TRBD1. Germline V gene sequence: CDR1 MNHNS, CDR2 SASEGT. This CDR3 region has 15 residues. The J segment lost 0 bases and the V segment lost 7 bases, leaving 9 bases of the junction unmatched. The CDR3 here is CASTRPRGSSYEQYF. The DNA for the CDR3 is TGTGCCAGCACCAGACCCAGGGGGTCCTCCTACGAGCAGTACTTC.

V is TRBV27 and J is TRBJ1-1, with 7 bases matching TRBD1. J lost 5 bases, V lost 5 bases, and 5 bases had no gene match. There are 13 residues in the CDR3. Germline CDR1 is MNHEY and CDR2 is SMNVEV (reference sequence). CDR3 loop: CASSPTGWTEAFF. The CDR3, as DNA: TGTGCCAGCAGTCCGACAGGGTGGACTGAAGCTTTCTTT.

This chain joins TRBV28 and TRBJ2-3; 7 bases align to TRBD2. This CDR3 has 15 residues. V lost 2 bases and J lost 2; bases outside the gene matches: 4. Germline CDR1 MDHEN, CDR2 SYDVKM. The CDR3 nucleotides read TGTGCCAGCAGTTTAGGTAGCGGGTCCACAGATACGCAGTATTTT. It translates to CASSLGSGSTDTQYF. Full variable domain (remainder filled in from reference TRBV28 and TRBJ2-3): DVKVTQSSRYLVKRTGEKVFLECVQDMDHENMFWYRQDPGLGLRLIYFSYDVKMKEKGDIPEGYSVSREKKERFSLILESASTNQTSMYLCASSLGSGSTDTQYFGPGTRLTVL.

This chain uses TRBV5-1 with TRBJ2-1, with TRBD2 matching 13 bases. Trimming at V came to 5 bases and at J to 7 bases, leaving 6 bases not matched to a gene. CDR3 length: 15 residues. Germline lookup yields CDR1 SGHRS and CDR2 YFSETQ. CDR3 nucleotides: TGCGCCAGCAGGCCGGGACTAGCGGGGCTTAATGAGCAGTTCTTC. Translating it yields CASRPGLAGLNEQFF.